These T cell receptor beta chains were read from a single sample in a study of cytomegalovirus exposure and HLA in healthy donors. This table comes from immunoSEQ multiplex PCR, and its TCRdb copy is limited to in-frame clones, with some not included. The sample includes approximately 120,000 clones, 65% to 75% of them seen just once. Sequencing input: PBMCs. Receptors were obtained from a man between 35 and 55 years old in good health and CMV-seropositive. CDR3s include the opening cysteine and the closing phenylalanine or tryptophan. Fields, in order: CDR3 DNA, CDR3 protein, clone size, J gene, D gene, V gene. The D gene is left open where the match is weak. Clone sizes are given selectively: once, few, many, or a class where the clone is expanded.

CDR3nt: TGCGCCAGCAGCCAAGAAGTCAGGAACTACGAGCAGTACTTC
CDR3aa: CASSQEVRNYEQYF
abundance: NA
j_gene: TRBJ2-7
d_gene: NA
v_gene: TRBV4-3

CDR3nt: TGTGCCAGCAGCCCAGTGAGGGCAGGGGGAGGCTATGGCTACACCTTC
CDR3aa: CASSPVRAGGGYGYTF
abundance: few
j_gene: TRBJ1-2
d_gene: TRBD1
v_gene: TRBV11-2

CDR3nt: TGTGCCAGCAGAGATGGACAGGGCTTGGCCTACGAGCAGTACTTC
CDR3aa: CASRDGQGLAYEQYF
abundance: NA
j_gene: TRBJ2-7
d_gene: TRBD1
v_gene: TRBV2

CDR3nt: TGTGCCAGCAGCTTGGAGACAGGGGGCTCCTACGAGCAGTACTTC
CDR3aa: CASSLETGGSYEQYF
abundance: NA
j_gene: TRBJ2-7
d_gene: TRBD1
v_gene: TRBV5-5

CDR3nt: TGCGCCAGCAGCATCAGGGGTGATGAGCAGTTCTTC
CDR3aa: CASSIRGDEQFF
abundance: NA
j_gene: TRBJ2-1
d_gene: NA
v_gene: TRBV5-1

CDR3nt: TGTGCCAGCAGTGACAGACAGGGAGCGAAGATGGAGCAGTACTTC
CDR3aa: CASSDRQGAKMEQYF
abundance: NA
j_gene: TRBJ2-7
d_gene: TRBD1
v_gene: TRBV28

CDR3nt: TGTGCCAGCAGCCGCGACAGAGACTATGGCTACACCTTC
CDR3aa: CASSRDRDYGYTF
abundance: NA
j_gene: TRBJ1-2
d_gene: NA
v_gene: TRBV7-8

CDR3nt: TGTGCCACCAGCAGAGATAAGGGGGCCGAGACCCAGTACTTC
CDR3aa: CATSRDKGAETQYF
abundance: NA
j_gene: TRBJ2-5
d_gene: TRBD1
v_gene: TRBV15

CDR3nt: TGTGCCAGCAGCTGGACAGGGGCCTACGAGCAGTACTTC
CDR3aa: CASSWTGAYEQYF
abundance: NA
j_gene: TRBJ2-7
d_gene: TRBD1
v_gene: TRBV5-6

CDR3nt: TGTGCCAGCAGACCCCTCGACAGGGACACCGGGGAGCTGTTTTTT
CDR3aa: CASRPLDRDTGELFF
abundance: NA
j_gene: TRBJ2-2
d_gene: TRBD1
v_gene: TRBV19

CDR3nt: TGTGCCAGCAGCGTGGGACTCTCGAACACCGGGGAGCTGTTTTTT
CDR3aa: CASSVGLSNTGELFF
abundance: NA
j_gene: TRBJ2-2
d_gene: NA
v_gene: TRBV13

CDR3nt: TGTGCCACCAGCAGGGTACCGGGACAGGGAACCTACGAGCAGTACTTC
CDR3aa: CATSRVPGQGTYEQYF
abundance: NA
j_gene: TRBJ2-7
d_gene: TRBD1
v_gene: TRBV15

CDR3nt: TGTGCCAGCAGCATCTCTAGCGGGGGGCAGCAAGAGACCCAGTACTTC
CDR3aa: CASSISSGGQQETQYF
abundance: few
j_gene: TRBJ2-5
d_gene: TRBD2
v_gene: TRBV11-3

CDR3nt: TGCGCCAGCAGCCAAGAAGGAACAGGGAGATTGAATGAGCAGTTCTTC
CDR3aa: CASSQEGTGRLNEQFF
abundance: NA
j_gene: TRBJ2-1
d_gene: NA
v_gene: TRBV4-3

CDR3nt: TGCGCCAGCAGCCAAGAGATAGCAAACGGGGAGCTGTTTTTT
CDR3aa: CASSQEIANGELFF
abundance: NA
j_gene: TRBJ2-2
d_gene: NA
v_gene: TRBV4-3

CDR3nt: TGTGCCAGCATCTACAGGGTTAGCTCCTACGAGCAGTACTTC
CDR3aa: CASIYRVSSYEQYF
abundance: few
j_gene: TRBJ2-7
d_gene: NA
v_gene: TRBV6-1

CDR3nt: TGTGCCAGCAGCACTAAGGGACAAGGGGGGGTAGGCACTAATGAAAAACTGTTTTTT
CDR3aa: CASSTKGQGGVGTNEKLFF
abundance: NA
j_gene: TRBJ1-4
d_gene: NA
v_gene: TRBV21-1

CDR3nt: TGTGCCAGCAGTTTGGGGGCCATTAATTCACCCCTCCACTTT
CDR3aa: CASSLGAINSPLHF
abundance: NA
j_gene: TRBJ1-6
d_gene: NA
v_gene: TRBV28

CDR3nt: TGTGCCAGCAGTGAATTCGCCGGGACTAGCGGGAGGAATGAGCAGTTCTTC
CDR3aa: CASSEFAGTSGRNEQFF
abundance: NA
j_gene: TRBJ2-1
d_gene: TRBD2
v_gene: TRBV25-1

CDR3nt: TGTGCCAGCCGCGATAGAGCTTACTCTGGAAACACCATATATTTT
CDR3aa: CASRDRAYSGNTIYF
abundance: few
j_gene: TRBJ1-3
d_gene: NA
v_gene: TRBV6-1

CDR3nt: TGTGCCAGCAGCCAAGATCTTAATCTAGCACCAGATACGCAGTATTTT
CDR3aa: CASSQDLNLAPDTQYF
abundance: few
j_gene: TRBJ2-3
d_gene: NA
v_gene: TRBV4-2

CDR3nt: TGTGCCAGTAGTACCAATCCGGGACAGGGAGGAGAAAAACTGTTTTTT
CDR3aa: CASSTNPGQGGEKLFF
abundance: NA
j_gene: TRBJ1-4
d_gene: TRBD1
v_gene: TRBV19

CDR3nt: TGTGCCAGTATCCCTAGCGGGAGGGCCCGCCTAAGCGAGCAGTTCTTC
CDR3aa: CASIPSGRARLSEQFF
abundance: NA
j_gene: TRBJ2-1
d_gene: TRBD2
v_gene: TRBV19